This T cell receptor (beta chain) came from a study of blood T cell repertoires in COVID-19. At the level of the study: From T cells, B-cell-depleted T cells, or PBMCs came the material, which was cDNA or gDNA.

Produced via immunoSEQ multiplex PCR; TCRdb's table is partial and in-frame only. Here the sample spans 200,000 or so clones, 87% being singletons. The participants were between roughly 18 and 100 years old and came from about two dozen US areas. Trimming took 0 bases from V and 3 from J, leaving 5 bases between them. The CDR3 length is 14 residues. The germline V gene has CDR1 ENHRY and CDR2 SYGVKD. The chain couples TRBV10-3 to TRBJ2-2; D not certain. This receptor was identified in a man aged 25 to 45 who had recovered from COVID-19. Sequenced input: PBMCs or T cells enriched from blood (not recorded which). The CDR3 sequence is CAISESRDTGELFF. CDR3 nucleotides: TGTGCCATCAGTGAGTCTCGGGACACCGGGGAGCTGTTTTTT.